The rows below give T cell receptor beta chains drawn from one sample of a study of cytomegalovirus exposure and HLA in healthy donors. The table came from immunoSEQ multiplex PCR; TCRdb's copy has only in-frame clones and leaves some out. The profile shows 98,000 or so clones, nearly 97% of them singletons. Sequenced material: PBMCs. The receptors here all came from a woman younger than 30 in good health and CMV-seronegative. Both conserved end residues are part of each CDR3. The D gene is left open where the match is weak. Rows may omit the clone size; those that give it use once, few, many or a size class.

J gene,D gene,V gene,clone size,CDR3 DNA,CDR3 protein
TRBJ1-1,TRBD1,TRBV9,NA,TGTGCCAGCAGCGGGAGCCGGACAGGAGGGCGAACTGAAGCTTTCTTT,CASSGSRTGGRTEAFF
TRBJ2-7,TRBD1,TRBV27,once,TGTGCCAGCAGTTTAGGCGGGACAGGAGAGGGCGAGCAGTACTTC,CASSLGGTGEGEQYF
TRBJ2-6,NA,TRBV2,NA,TGTGCCAGCATTCTAGAGCAGCTTTCTTATCGCGAAAGCTCTGGGGCCAACGTCCTGACTTTC,CASILEQLSYRESSGANVLTF
TRBJ2-5,NA,TRBV27,NA,TGTGCCAGCAGCCCCTGGGCCAGCCGCATCGAGACCCAGTACTTC,CASSPWASRIETQYF
TRBJ2-1,TRBD2,TRBV7-9,NA,TGTGCCAGCAGGCCCCCTAGCGGGGGGCCCTACAATGAGCAGTTCTTC,CASRPPSGGPYNEQFF
TRBJ2-1,NA,TRBV30,NA,TGTGCCTGGAGATGGGAGAATGAGCAGTTCTTC,CAWRWENEQFF
TRBJ2-7,TRBD2,TRBV4-1,NA,TGCGCCAGCAGTCCTTCGCGGGGGGCCAGCGACGAGCAGTACTTC,CASSPSRGASDEQYF
TRBJ2-7,NA,TRBV7-7,NA,TGTGCCAGCAGCTTACCTGGGAGCAAAATAGGCCACGAGCAGTACTTC,CASSLPGSKIGHEQYF
TRBJ1-4,TRBD1,TRBV5-5,NA,TGTGCCAGCAGCTTCACAGGGGAGGCAACTAATGAAAAACTGTTTTTT,CASSFTGEATNEKLFF
TRBJ2-2,NA,TRBV18,NA,TGTGCCAGCTCCCCCGTCGGGCCCTGGAGGGGCACCGGGGAGCTGTTTTTT,CASSPVGPWRGTGELFF
TRBJ1-2,NA,TRBV4-1,NA,TGCGCCAGCAGCCAACAGGGTGACTATGGCTACACCTTC,CASSQQGDYGYTF
TRBJ2-3,NA,TRBV7-9,once,TGTGCCAGCAGCTCTAGCGCACCGAGCACAGATACGCAGTATTTT,CASSSSAPSTDTQYF
TRBJ1-5,TRBD1,TRBV5-8,NA,TGTGCCAGCACACAGGGACAGATCCTCAATCAGCCCCAGCATTTT,CASTQGQILNQPQHF
TRBJ1-2,NA,TRBV28,NA,TGTGCCAGCTCGAAGGGGGAAGCTAACTATGGCTACACCTTC,CASSKGEANYGYTF
TRBJ1-1,TRBD1,TRBV5-1,NA,TGCGCCAGCAGCTTGCAGGAGGGGGCAAAGACTGAAGCTTTCTTT,CASSLQEGAKTEAFF
TRBJ2-1,NA,TRBV19,NA,TGTGCCAGTCGTAGCAGGGTTAGGTCCTACAATGAGCAGTTCTTC,CASRSRVRSYNEQFF
TRBJ2-1,NA,TRBV28,NA,TGTGCCAGCAGTTTAGAGCCCCGATCCTACAATGAGCAGTTCTTC,CASSLEPRSYNEQFF
TRBJ2-2,TRBD1,TRBV30,NA,TGTGCCTGGAGTGTAATTGGGACAGTGCCCCCCGGGGAGCTGTTTTTT,CAWSVIGTVPPGELFF
TRBJ2-6,NA,TRBV27,NA,TGTGCCAGCAGTTATCTGTACTCTGGGGCCAACGTCCTGACTTTC,CASSYLYSGANVLTF
TRBJ1-2,NA,TRBV4-2,few,TGTGCCAGCAGCCAAGTCGAGATCAGGGGCATCTATGGCTACACCTTC,CASSQVEIRGIYGYTF
TRBJ2-1,TRBD2,TRBV10-3,once,TGTGCCATCAGTGACCGGGGGGGCCGGAGCTCCTACAATGAGCAGTTCTTC,CAISDRGGRSSYNEQFF
TRBJ1-6,NA,TRBV11-2,NA,TGTGCCAGCACCCGCGGGACTGGGAATAATTCACCCCTCCACTTT,CASTRGTGNNSPLHF
TRBJ2-7,NA,TRBV19,NA,TGTGCCAGTAGTGCGACAGTCAGTACCTACGAGCAGTACTTC,CASSATVSTYEQYF
TRBJ2-3,TRBD2,TRBV7-8,NA,TGTGCCAGCAGCTTCCTAGCGGGGTTCTCCCCCGGCACAGATACGCAGTATTTT,CASSFLAGFSPGTDTQYF
TRBJ2-1,NA,TRBV11-2,NA,TGTGCCAGCAGCTTAGGCGGGGTTGGAAATGAGCAGTTCTTC,CASSLGGVGNEQFF
TRBJ2-2,NA,TRBV30,NA,TGTGCCGCAGCCCCAATAAGGACTACCCACACCGGGGAGCTGTTTTTT,CAAAPIRTTHTGELFF
TRBJ2-5,TRBD1,TRBV10-3,NA,TGTGCCATCAGTGATGTAACAGGGGAAGAGACCCAGTACTTC,CAISDVTGEETQYF
TRBJ2-5,TRBD1,TRBV2,few,TGTGCCAGCAGTCGAGACAGGGGTGACCAAGAGACCCAGTACTTC,CASSRDRGDQETQYF
TRBJ2-5,TRBD2,TRBV11-2,NA,TGTGCCAGCAAAGGGACTAACCAAGAGACCCAGTACTTC,CASKGTNQETQYF
TRBJ1-2,NA,TRBV18,NA,TGTGCCAGCTCACCCCCCGGGTCCCTATATGGCTACACCTTC,CASSPPGSLYGYTF
TRBJ2-7,NA,TRBV15,NA,TGTGCCACCAGCAGAGATTTGGGGCAGTTCTACGAGCAGTACTTC,CATSRDLGQFYEQYF
TRBJ2-5,TRBD2,TRBV7-3,NA,TGTGCCAGCAGCTTCACGCGACTAGCGGGGGTGGGAGAGACCCAGTACTTC,CASSFTRLAGVGETQYF
TRBJ2-3,NA,TRBV6-6,NA,TGTGCCAGCAGTTACGTCGGGGATACGCAGTATTTT,CASSYVGDTQYF
TRBJ2-1,NA,TRBV30,once,TGTGCCTGGAGTGTAGGGGGGGCAGGTTTCGATGAGCAGTTCTTC,CAWSVGGAGFDEQFF
TRBJ1-2,TRBD1,TRBV28,NA,TGTGCCAGCAGATTACAGGGGTTAGGCTATGGCTACACCTTC,CASRLQGLGYGYTF
TRBJ2-3,NA,TRBV2,NA,TGTGCCAGCGGCGGGGCCCGCACAGATACGCAGTATTTT,CASGGARTDTQYF
TRBJ1-1,TRBD1,TRBV10-3,NA,TGTGCCATCACGTCCGGGACAGAGAACACTGAAGCTTTCTTT,CAITSGTENTEAFF
TRBJ2-3,NA,TRBV5-1,few,TGCGCCAGCAGCTCGGACTTCGCCCCGCAGTATTTT,CASSSDFAPQYF
TRBJ2-5,NA,TRBV29-1,NA,TGCAGCGCCCGAGGTGGCAGGGTCCAAGAGACCCAGTACTTC,CSARGGRVQETQYF
TRBJ1-5,NA,TRBV2,NA,TGTGCCAGCAGTGAAGGAAAACAGATCAATCAGCCCCAGCATTTT,CASSEGKQINQPQHF
TRBJ1-2,NA,TRBV28,NA,TGTGCCAGCAGTACAAGGGGGACGTGGGATCCCCGAGGTGGGGGTGGCTACACCTTC,CASSTRGTWDPRGGGGYTF
TRBJ2-1,TRBD2,TRBV9,NA,TGTGCCAGCAGCAGTGTGGCGGGGGGATACAATGAGCAGTTCTTC,CASSSVAGGYNEQFF
TRBJ1-2,NA,TRBV18,NA,TGTGCCAGCTCACCACCGGCAGTACCTTATGGCTACACCTTC,CASSPPAVPYGYTF
TRBJ2-2,NA,TRBV7-9,NA,TGTGCCAGCAGCTTTTCCTACAGGGTGACCGGGGAGCTGTTTTTT,CASSFSYRVTGELFF
TRBJ2-1,TRBD2,TRBV7-6,NA,TGTGCCAGCAGCTTCCCCATACCCCTCAGCGGGGGCCTAGAGCAGTTCTTC,CASSFPIPLSGGLEQFF
TRBJ1-5,NA,TRBV4-1,NA,TGCGCCAGCAGCCCGCGGACAGAAGTTCAGCCCCAGCATTTT,CASSPRTEVQPQHF
TRBJ1-4,TRBD1,TRBV19,NA,TGTGCCAGTAGTATAGAGGCCCTCCTCGGACAGGGAATTAATGAAAAACTGTTTTTT,CASSIEALLGQGINEKLFF
TRBJ1-5,NA,TRBV6-6,once,TGTGCCAGCAGGACCGGGGGAGTCAATCAGCCCCAGCATTTT,CASRTGGVNQPQHF
TRBJ2-5,TRBD2,TRBV5-4,NA,TGTGCCAGCAGCTTGGAGGGGCTAGCGGGGACGGGAGAGACCCAGTACTTC,CASSLEGLAGTGETQYF
TRBJ1-1,NA,TRBV4-2,NA,TGTGCCAGCAGCCTAGGTGCCCCCGGGGACACTGAAGCTTTCTTT,CASSLGAPGDTEAFF
TRBJ2-7,TRBD1,TRBV7-2,NA,TGTGCCAGCAGCTCTAGAGGGGACAGGGGCGAGCAGTACTTC,CASSSRGDRGEQYF
TRBJ2-2,TRBD2,TRBV28,NA,TGTGCCAGCAGTCCTCTTGCCGTCTGGGCTAGCGGGGGGGCAGACACCGGGGAGCTGTTTTTT,CASSPLAVWASGGADTGELFF
TRBJ1-1,NA,TRBV19,NA,TGTGCCAGTGATTCGGGATCGTACACTGAAGCTTTCTTT,CASDSGSYTEAFF
TRBJ2-3,NA,TRBV7-3,NA,TGTGCCAGCAGCTTAAATGGTCGCGGCAGTCCAGATACGCAGTATTTT,CASSLNGRGSPDTQYF